This TCR beta chain was recorded in a study of T cell clonotyping in hematopoietic cell transplantation. Germline-derived CDR1 and CDR2 are SGHRS and YFSETQ. The CDR3 has 14 amino acids. V lost 1 base to trimming and J lost 4 bases, with 9 bases between them. Points from the study as a whole: CD4 and CD8 repertoire contributions could not be separated without sorting. At the given depth, recipient repertoires were over 97% de novo clonotypes. After transplant, recipient diversity fell while pathologically expanded clonotypes grew through day 180.

Generated by immunoSEQ multiplex PCR, the TCRdb table keeps only in-frame clones and is missing some. Of about 1,900 clones in the sample, 60% to 85% were seen once. The sample holds a few counts of this clone. What it recognizes is unknown. This material consisted of peripheral blood mononuclear cells, taken 30 days after allogeneic stem cell transplant. V and J are TRBV5-1 and TRBJ1-5; no reliable D call. The clonotype comes from a male patient in his fifties who had an allogeneic stem cell transplant from an unrelated donor, so the T cells may come from the graft donor. Some clones in this sample may be carry-over from other donors' samples. The CDR3, as DNA: TGCGCCAGCAGCTTGAGAGGAGGGAATCAGCCCCAGCATTTT. Translation: CASSLRGGNQPQHF. Based on the CDR3 plus reference TRBV5-1 and TRBJ1-5, the full variable domain is KAGVTQTPRYLIKTRGQQVTLSCSPISGHRSVSWYQQTPGQGLQFLFEYFSETQRNKGNFPGRFSGRQFSNSRSEMNVSTLELGDSALYLCASSLRGGNQPQHFGDGTRLSIL.